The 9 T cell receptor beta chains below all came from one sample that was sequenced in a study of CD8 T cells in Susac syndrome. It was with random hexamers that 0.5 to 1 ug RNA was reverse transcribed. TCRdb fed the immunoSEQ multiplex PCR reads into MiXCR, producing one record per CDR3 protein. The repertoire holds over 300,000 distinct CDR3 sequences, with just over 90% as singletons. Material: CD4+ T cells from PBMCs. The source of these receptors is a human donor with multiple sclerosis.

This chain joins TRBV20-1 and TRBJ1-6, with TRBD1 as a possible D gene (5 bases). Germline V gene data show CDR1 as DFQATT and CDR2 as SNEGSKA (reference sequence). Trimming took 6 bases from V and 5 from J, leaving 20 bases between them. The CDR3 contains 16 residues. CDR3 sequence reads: CSAQNQGTADNSPLHF. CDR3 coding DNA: TGCAGTGCCCAAAACCAGGGAACGGCGGATAATTCACCCCTCCACTTT.

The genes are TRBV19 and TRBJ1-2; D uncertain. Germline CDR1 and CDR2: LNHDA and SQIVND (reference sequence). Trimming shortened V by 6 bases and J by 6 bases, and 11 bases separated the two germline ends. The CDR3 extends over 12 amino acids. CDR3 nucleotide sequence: TGTGCCAGTAGCCGAGCTGAGGATGGCTACACCTTC. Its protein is CASSRAEDGYTF.

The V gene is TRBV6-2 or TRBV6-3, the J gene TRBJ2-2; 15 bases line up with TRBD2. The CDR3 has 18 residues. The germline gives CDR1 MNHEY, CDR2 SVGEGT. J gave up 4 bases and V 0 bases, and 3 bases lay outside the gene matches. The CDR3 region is CASSYSGLAGGSTGELFF. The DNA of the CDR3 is TGTGCCAGCAGTTACTCTGGACTAGCGGGGGGGAGCACCGGGGAGCTGTTTTTT.

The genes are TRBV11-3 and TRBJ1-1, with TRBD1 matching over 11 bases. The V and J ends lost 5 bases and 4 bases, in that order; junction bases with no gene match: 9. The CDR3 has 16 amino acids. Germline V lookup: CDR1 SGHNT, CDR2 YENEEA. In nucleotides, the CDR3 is TGTGCCAGCAGCCGGACAGGGGGCTTCAGGATCACTGAAGCTTTCTTT. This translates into CASSRTGGFRITEAFF.

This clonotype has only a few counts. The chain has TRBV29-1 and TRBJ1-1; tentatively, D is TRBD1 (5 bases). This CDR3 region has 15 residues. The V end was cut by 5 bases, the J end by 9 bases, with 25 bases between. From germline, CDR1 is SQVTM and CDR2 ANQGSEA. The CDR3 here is CSVMGRGREYIKAFF. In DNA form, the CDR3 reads TGCAGCGTTATGGGGCGGGGCAGGGAGTATATTAAAGCTTTCTTT.

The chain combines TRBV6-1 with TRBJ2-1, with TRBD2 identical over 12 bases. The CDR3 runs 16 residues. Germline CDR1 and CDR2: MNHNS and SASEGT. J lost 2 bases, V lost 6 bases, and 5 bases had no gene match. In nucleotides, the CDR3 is TGTGCCAGCAGACTACTAGCGGGGGGTCCCTACAATGAGCAGTTCTTC. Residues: CASRLLAGGPYNEQFF.

CDR3 sequence: CASSPGLRNEQFF. The CDR3 nucleotides read TGTGCCAGCAGCCCCGGTCTCCGGAATGAGCAGTTCTTC. The V and J genes are TRBV7-2 and TRBJ2-1; the D is unclear. The V end lost 5 bases, the J end lost 7 bases, and 12 bases lay between the germline ends. CDR1 is SGHTA and CDR2 is FQGNSA in the germline V gene. The CDR3 is made up of 13 amino acids.

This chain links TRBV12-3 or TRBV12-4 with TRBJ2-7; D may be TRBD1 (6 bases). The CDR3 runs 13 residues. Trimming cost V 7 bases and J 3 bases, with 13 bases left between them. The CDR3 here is CASKGQLDYEQYF. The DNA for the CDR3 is TGTGCCAGCAAAGGACAGTTGGACTACGAGCAGTACTTC.

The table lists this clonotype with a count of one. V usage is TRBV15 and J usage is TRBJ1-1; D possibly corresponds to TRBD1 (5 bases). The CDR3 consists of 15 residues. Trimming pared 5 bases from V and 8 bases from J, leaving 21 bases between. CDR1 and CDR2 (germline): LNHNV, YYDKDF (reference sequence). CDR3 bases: TGTGCCACCAGCGGACCTTTCCGAGGGGTAGGGGAAGCTTTCTTT. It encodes CATSGPFRGVGEAFF. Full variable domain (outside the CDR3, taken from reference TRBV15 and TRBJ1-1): DAMVIQNPRYQVTQFGKPVTLSCSQTLNHNVMYWYQQKSSQAPKLLFHYYDKDFNNEADTPDNFQSRRPNTSFCFLDIRSPGLGDTAMYLCATSGPFRGVGEAFFGQGTRLTVV.